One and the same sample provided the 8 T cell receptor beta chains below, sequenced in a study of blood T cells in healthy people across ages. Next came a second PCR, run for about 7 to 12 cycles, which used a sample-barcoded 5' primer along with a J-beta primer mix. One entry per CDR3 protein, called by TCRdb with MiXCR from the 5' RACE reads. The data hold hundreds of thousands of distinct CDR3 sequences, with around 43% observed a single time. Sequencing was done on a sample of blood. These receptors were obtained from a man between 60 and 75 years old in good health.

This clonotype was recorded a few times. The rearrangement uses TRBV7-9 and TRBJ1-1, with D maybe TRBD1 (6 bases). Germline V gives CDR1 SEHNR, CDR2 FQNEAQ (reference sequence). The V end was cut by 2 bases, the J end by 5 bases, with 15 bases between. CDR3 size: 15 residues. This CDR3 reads CASSLPGATQTEAFF. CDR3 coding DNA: TGTGCCAGCAGCTTACCGGGGGCCACGCAAACTGAAGCTTTCTTT.

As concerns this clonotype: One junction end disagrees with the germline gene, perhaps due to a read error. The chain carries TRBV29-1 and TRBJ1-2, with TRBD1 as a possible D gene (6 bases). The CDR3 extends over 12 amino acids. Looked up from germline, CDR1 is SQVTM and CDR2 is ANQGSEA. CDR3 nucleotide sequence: TGCAGCGTCGAAGGACAGAACTATGGCTACACCTTC. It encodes CSVEGQNYGYTF.

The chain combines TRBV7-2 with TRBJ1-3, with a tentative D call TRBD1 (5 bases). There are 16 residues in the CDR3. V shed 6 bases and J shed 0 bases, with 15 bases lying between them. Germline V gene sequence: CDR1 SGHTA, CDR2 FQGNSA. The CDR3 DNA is TGTGCCAGCAGTCCGGGACTCAAGAGCTCTGGAAACACCATATATTTT. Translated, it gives CASSPGLKSSGNTIYF.

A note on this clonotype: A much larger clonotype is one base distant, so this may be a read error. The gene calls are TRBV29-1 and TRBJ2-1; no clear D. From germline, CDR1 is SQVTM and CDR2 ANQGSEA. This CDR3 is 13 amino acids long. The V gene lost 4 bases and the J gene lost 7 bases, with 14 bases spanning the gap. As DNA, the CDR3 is TGCAGCGTTGGTGCTGGATTCGGGAATGAGCAGTTCTTC. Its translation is CSVGAGFGNEQFF.

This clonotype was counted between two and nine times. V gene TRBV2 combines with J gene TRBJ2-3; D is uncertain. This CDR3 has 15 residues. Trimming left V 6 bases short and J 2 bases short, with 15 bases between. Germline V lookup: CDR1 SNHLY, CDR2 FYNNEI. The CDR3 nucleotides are TGTGCCAGCAGAGCCAGCGAGTGGCACACAGATACGCAGTATTTT. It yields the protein CASRASEWHTDTQYF.

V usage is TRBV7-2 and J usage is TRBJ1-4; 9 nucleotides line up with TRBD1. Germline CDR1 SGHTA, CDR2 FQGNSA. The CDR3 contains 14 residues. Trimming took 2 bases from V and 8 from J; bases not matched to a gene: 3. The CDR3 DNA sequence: TGTGCCAGCAGCTTATACAGGGGGCAAGAAAAACTGTTTTTT. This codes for CASSLYRGQEKLFF.

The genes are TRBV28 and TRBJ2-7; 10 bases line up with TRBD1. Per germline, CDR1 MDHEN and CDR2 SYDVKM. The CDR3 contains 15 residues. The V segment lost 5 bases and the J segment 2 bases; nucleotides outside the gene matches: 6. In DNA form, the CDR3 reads TGTGCCAGCAGTCTACTGGGACAGGGGCCCTACGAGCAGTACTTC. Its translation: CASSLLGQGPYEQYF.

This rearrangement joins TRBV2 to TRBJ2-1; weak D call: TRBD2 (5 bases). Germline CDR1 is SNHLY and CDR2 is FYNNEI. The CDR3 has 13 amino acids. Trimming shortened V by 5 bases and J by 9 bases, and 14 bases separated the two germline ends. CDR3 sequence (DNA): TGTGCCAGCAGTCAACTAGAATTCGGTGAGCAGTTCTTC. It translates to CASSQLEFGEQFF.